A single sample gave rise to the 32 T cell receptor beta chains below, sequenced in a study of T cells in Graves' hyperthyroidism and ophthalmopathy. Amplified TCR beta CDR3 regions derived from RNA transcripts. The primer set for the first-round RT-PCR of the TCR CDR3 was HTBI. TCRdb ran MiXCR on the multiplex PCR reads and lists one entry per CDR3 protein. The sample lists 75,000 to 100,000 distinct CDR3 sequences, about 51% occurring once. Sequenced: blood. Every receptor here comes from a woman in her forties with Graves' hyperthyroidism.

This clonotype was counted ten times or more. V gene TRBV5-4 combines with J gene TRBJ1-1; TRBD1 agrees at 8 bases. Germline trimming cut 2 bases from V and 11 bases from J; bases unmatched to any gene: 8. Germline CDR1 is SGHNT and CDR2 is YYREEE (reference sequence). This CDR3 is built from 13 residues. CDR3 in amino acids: CASSFSQGAGAFF. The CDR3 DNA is TGTGCCAGCAGCTTTAGTCAGGGGGCCGGGGCTTTCTTT.

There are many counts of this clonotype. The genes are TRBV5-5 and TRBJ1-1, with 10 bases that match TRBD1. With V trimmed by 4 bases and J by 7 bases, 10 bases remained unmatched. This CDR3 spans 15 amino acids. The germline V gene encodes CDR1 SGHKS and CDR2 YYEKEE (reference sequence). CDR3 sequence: CASSTRTGGGNEAFF. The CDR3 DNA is TGTGCCAGCAGCACCCGGACAGGGGGAGGCAATGAAGCTTTCTTT.

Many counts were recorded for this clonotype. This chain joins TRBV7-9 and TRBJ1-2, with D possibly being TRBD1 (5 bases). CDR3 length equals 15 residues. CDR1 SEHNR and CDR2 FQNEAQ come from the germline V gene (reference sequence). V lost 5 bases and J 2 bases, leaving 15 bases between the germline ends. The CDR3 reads CASSQNQGVNYGYTF. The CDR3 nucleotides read TGTGCCAGCAGCCAGAATCAGGGTGTCAACTATGGCTACACCTTC.

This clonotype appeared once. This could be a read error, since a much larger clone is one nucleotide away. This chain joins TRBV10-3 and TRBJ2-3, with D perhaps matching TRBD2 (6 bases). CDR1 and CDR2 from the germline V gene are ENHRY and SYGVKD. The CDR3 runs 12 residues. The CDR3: CASRLAVDTRYF. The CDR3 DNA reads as TGTGCCAGCAGATTAGCGGTAGATACGCGGTATTTT.

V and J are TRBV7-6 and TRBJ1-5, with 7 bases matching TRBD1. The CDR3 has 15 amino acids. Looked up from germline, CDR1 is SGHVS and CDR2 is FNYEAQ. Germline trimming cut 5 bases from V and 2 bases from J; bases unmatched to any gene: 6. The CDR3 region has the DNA TGTGCCAGCAGCCCGACAGGGTCAGGCAATCAGCCCCAGCATTTT. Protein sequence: CASSPTGSGNQPQHF. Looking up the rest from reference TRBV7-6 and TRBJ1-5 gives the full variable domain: GAGVSQSPRYKVTKRGQDVALRCDPISGHVSLYWYRQALGQGPEFLTYFNYEAQQDKSGLPNDRFSAERPEGSISTLTIQRTEQRDSAMYRCASSPTGSGNQPQHFGDGTRLSIL.

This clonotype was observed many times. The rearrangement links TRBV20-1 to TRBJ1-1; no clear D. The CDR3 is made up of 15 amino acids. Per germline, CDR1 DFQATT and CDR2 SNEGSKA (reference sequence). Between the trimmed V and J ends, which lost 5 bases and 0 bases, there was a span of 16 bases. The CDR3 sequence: CSAPHPGVMNTEAFF. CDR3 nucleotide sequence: TGCAGTGCTCCTCACCCGGGAGTAATGAACACTGAAGCTTTCTTT.

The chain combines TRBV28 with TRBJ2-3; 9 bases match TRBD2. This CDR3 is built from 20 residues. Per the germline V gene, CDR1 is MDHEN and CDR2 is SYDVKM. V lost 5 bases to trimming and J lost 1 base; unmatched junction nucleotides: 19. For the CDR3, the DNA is TGTGCCAGCAGTCCCGGGAGAGGCGGGAGGGCCCATTTGGGCACAGATACGCAGTATTTT. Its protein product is CASSPGRGGRAHLGTDTQYF.

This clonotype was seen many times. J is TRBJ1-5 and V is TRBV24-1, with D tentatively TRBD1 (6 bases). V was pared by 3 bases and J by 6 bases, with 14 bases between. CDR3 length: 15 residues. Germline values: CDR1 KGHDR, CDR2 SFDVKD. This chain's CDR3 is CATSDARGVGQPQHF. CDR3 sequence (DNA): TGTGCCACCAGTGATGCTAGGGGGGTAGGTCAGCCCCAGCATTTT.

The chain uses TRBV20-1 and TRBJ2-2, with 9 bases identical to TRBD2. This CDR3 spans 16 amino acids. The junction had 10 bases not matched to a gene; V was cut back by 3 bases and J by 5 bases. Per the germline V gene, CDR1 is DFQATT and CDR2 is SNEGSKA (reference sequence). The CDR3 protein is CSARAGGAGGTGELFF. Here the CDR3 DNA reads TGCAGTGCTAGGGCGGGTGGAGCGGGAGGTACCGGGGAGCTGTTTTTT.

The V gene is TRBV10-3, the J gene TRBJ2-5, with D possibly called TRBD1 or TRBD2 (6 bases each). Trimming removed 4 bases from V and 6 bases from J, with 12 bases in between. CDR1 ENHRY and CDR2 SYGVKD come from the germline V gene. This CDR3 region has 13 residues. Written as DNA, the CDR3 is TGTGCCATCAGTGCTGGGGGCGGGAAGACCCAGTACTTC. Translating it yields CAISAGGGKTQYF.

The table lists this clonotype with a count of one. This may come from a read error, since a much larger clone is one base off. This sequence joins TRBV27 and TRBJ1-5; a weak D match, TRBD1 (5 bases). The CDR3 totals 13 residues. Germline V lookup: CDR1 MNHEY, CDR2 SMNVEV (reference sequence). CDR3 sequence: CASSRQHNRPQHF. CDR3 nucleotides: TGTGCCAGCAGCCGACAGCACAATCGGCCCCAGCATTTT.

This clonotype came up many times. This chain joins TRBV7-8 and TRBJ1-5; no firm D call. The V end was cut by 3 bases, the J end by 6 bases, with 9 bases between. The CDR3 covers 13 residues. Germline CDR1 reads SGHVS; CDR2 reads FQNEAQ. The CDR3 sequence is CASSFWVGQPQHF. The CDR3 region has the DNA TGTGCCAGCAGCTTCTGGGTAGGTCAGCCCCAGCATTTT.

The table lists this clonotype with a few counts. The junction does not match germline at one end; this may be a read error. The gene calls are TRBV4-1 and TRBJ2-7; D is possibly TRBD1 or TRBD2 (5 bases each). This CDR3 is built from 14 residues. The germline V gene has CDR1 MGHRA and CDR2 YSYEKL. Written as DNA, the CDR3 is TGTGCCAGCAGTTTCTACGGGACGCACTACGAGCAGTACTTC. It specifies CASSFYGTHYEQYF.

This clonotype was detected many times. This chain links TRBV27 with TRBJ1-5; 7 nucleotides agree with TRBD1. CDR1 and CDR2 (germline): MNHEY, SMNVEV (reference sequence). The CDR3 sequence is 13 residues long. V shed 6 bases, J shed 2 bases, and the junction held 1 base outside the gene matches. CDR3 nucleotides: TGTGCCAGCAGCGACAGGGGCAATCAGCCCCAGCATTTT. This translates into CASSDRGNQPQHF.

CDR3 sequence (DNA): TGCAGTGCTAGCGGACAGGGGGCTGGCTACACCTTC. Amino acids: CSASGQGAGYTF. J is TRBJ1-2 and V is TRBV20-1, with 11 bases aligning to TRBD1. Germline CDR1 reads DFQATT; CDR2 reads SNEGSKA (reference sequence). The CDR3 runs to 12 residues. The V segment lost 3 bases and the J segment 7 bases; nucleotides outside the gene matches: 1.

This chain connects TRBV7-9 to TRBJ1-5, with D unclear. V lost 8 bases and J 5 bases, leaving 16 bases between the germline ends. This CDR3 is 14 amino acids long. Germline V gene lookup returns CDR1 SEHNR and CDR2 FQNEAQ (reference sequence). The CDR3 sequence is CASSPEPGYQPQHF. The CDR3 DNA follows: TGTGCCAGCTCACCAGAACCCGGGTATCAGCCCCAGCATTTT.

The DNA for the CDR3 is TGTGCTACGCGAAACGCGAGGACAGGGCGGCTCTCTGGGGCCAACGTCCTGACTTTC. Translation: CATRNARTGRLSGANVLTF. The J gene is TRBJ2-6, the V gene TRBV24-1; 8 bases line up with TRBD1. CDR1 is KGHDR and CDR2 is SFDVKD in the germline V gene. The CDR3 loop spans 19 amino acids.

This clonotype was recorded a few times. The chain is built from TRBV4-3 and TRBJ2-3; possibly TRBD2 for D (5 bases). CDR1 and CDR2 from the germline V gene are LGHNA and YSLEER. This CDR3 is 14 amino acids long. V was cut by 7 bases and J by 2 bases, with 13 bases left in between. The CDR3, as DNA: TGCGCCAGCAAGCGGACTCTGATCACAGATACGCAGTATTTT. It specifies CASKRTLITDTQYF.

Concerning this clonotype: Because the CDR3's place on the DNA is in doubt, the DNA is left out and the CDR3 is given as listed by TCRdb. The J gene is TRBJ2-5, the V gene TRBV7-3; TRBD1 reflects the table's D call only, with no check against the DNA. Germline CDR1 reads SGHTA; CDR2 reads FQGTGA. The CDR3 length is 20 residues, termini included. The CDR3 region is CASTRTGGGGYTFGSGTQYF.

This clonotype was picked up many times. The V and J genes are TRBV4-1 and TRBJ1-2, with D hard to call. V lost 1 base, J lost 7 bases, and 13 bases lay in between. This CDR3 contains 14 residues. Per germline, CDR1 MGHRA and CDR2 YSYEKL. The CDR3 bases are TGCGCCAGCAGCCAAGCGGATGGGAGGACTGGCTACACCTTC. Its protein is CASSQADGRTGYTF.

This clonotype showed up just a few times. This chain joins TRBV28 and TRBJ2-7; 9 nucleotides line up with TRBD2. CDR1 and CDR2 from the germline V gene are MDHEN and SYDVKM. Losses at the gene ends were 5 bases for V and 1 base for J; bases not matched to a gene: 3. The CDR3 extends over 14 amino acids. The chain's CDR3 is CASSPGLASYEQYF. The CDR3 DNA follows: TGTGCCAGCAGTCCGGGACTAGCTTCCTACGAGCAGTACTTC.

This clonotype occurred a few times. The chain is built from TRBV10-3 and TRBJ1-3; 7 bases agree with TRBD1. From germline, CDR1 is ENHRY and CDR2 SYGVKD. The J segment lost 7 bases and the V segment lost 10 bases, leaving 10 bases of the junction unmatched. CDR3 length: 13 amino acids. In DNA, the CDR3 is TGTGCCAGCTCAAACTGGGACAGCAACACCATATATTTT. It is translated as CASSNWDSNTIYF.

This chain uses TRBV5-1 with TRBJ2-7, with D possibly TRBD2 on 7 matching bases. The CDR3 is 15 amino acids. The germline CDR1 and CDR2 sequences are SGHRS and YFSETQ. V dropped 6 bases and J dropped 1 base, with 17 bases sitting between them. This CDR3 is CASTLGGDGSYEQYF. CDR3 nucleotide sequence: TGCGCCAGCACCCTAGGGGGGGACGGTTCCTACGAGCAGTACTTC.

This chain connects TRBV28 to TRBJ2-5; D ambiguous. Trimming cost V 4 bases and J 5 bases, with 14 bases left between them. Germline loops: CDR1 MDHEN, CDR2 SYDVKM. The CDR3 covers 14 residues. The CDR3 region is CASSSHETWETQYF. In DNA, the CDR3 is TGTGCCAGCAGTTCCCACGAGACCTGGGAGACCCAGTACTTC.

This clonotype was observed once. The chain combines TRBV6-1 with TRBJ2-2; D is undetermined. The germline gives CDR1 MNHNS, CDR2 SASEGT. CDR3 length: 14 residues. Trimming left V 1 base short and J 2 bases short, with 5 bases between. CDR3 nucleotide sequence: TGTGCCAGCAGTGAAGGGGTAAACACCGGGGAGCTGTTTTTT. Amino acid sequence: CASSEGVNTGELFF.

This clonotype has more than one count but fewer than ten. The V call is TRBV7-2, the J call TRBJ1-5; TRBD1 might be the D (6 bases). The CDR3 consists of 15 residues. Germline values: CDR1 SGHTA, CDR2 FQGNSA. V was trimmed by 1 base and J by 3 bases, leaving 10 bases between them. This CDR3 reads CASSLGGGLNQPQHF. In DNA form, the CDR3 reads TGTGCCAGCAGCTTAGGAGGGGGTCTCAATCAGCCCCAGCATTTT. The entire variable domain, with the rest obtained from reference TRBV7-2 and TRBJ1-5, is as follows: GAGVSQSPSNKVTEKGKDVELRCDPISGHTALYWYRQSLGQGLEFLIYFQGNSAPDKSGLPSDRFSAERTGGSVSTLTIQRTQQEDSAVYLCASSLGGGLNQPQHFGDGTRLSIL.

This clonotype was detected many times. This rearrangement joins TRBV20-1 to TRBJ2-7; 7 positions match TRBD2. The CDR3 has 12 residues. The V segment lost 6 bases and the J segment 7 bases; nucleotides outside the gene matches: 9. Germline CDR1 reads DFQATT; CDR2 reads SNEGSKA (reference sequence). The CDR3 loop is CSAPTSVGEQYF. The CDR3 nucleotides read TGCAGTGCCCCTACTAGCGTGGGAGAGCAGTACTTC.

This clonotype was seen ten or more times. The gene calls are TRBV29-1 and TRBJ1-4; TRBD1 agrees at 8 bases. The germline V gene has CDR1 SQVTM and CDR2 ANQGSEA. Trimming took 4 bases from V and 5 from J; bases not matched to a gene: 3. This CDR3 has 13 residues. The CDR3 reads CSVGTGRNEKLFF. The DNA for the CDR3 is TGCAGCGTTGGGACAGGGAGGAATGAAAAACTGTTTTTT.

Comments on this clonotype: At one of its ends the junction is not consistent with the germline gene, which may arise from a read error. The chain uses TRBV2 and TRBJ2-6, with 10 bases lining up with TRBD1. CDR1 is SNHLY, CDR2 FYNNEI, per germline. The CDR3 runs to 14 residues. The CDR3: CASRLGQGGNVLTF. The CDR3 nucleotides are TGTGCCAGCAGACTAGGACAGGGGGGCAACGTCCTGACTTTC.

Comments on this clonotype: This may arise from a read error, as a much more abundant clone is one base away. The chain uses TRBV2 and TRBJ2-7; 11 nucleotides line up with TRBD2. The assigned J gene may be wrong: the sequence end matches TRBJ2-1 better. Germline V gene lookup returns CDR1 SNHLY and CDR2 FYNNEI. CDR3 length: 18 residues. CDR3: CASKETLAGGWVSYKQFF. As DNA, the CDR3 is TGTGCCAGCAAAGAAACGCTAGCGGGAGGATGGGTTTCCTACAAGCAGTTCTTC.

This CDR3 reads CASSSGAGPNYGYTF. In nucleotides, the CDR3 is TGTGCCAGCAGCTCCGGAGCAGGGCCTAACTATGGCTACACCTTC. This rearrangement joins TRBV7-7 to TRBJ1-2; possibly TRBD1 for D (5 bases). V shed 4 bases and J shed 0 bases, with 12 bases lying between them. The CDR3 has 15 amino acids. The germline CDR1 and CDR2 sequences are SSHAT and FNYEAQ (reference sequence).

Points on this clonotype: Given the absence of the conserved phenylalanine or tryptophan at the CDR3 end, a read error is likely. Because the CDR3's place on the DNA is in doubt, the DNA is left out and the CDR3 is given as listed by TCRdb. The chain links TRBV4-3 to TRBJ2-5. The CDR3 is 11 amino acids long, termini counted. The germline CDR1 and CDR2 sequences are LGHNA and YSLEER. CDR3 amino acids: CASSQVAQPDY.